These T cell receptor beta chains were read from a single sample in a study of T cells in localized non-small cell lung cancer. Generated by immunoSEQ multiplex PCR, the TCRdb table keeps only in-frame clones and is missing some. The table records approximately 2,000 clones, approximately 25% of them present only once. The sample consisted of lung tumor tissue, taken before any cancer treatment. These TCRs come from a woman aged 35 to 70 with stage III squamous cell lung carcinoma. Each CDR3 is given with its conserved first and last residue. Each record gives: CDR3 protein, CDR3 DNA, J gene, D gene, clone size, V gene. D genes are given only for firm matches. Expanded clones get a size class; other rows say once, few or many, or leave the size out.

CDR3aa: CASSRTEGTEGALHF
CDR3nt: TGTGCCAGCAGCCGAACGGAGGGGACGGAAGGGGCCCTCCACTTT
j_gene: TRBJ1-6
d_gene: NA
abundance: NA
v_gene: TRBV6-8

CDR3aa: CASSYPPGELFF
CDR3nt: TGTGCCAGCAGTTACCCACCCGGGGAGCTGTTTTTT
j_gene: TRBJ2-2
d_gene: NA
abundance: few
v_gene: TRBV6-8

CDR3aa: CASSKLTAEAFF
CDR3nt: TGTGCCAGCAGTAAGCTGACAGCTGAAGCTTTCTTT
j_gene: TRBJ1-1
d_gene: NA
abundance: few
v_gene: TRBV6-8

CDR3aa: CASSQVVRVRDGSYGYTF
CDR3nt: TGTGCCAGCAGCCAAGTGGTTCGGGTTCGGGACGGGTCCTATGGCTACACCTTC
j_gene: TRBJ1-2
d_gene: NA
abundance: few
v_gene: TRBV11-3

CDR3aa: CASSSYRALSGNTIYF
CDR3nt: TGTGCCAGCAGTTCATACAGGGCCCTCTCTGGAAACACCATATATTTT
j_gene: TRBJ1-3
d_gene: NA
abundance: few
v_gene: TRBV6-8

CDR3aa: CASSPLLAGGLNEQFF
CDR3nt: TGTGCCAGCAGCCCCTTACTAGCGGGGGGGCTCAATGAGCAGTTCTTC
j_gene: TRBJ2-1
d_gene: TRBD2
abundance: NA
v_gene: TRBV14

CDR3aa: CASRTQQGLVTEAFF
CDR3nt: TGTGCCAGCAGGACCCAACAGGGTTTGGTCACTGAAGCTTTCTTT
j_gene: TRBJ1-1
d_gene: NA
abundance: few
v_gene: TRBV11-3

CDR3aa: CASSPTGIPSGNTIYF
CDR3nt: TGTGCCAGCAGCCCCACGGGTATTCCCTCTGGAAACACCATATATTTT
j_gene: TRBJ1-3
d_gene: NA
abundance: few
v_gene: TRBV9

CDR3aa: CASSLSGGQPQHF
CDR3nt: TGTGCCAGCAGCCTATCGGGGGGTCAGCCCCAGCATTTT
j_gene: TRBJ1-5
d_gene: NA
abundance: NA
v_gene: TRBV6-8

CDR3aa: CASSLSLPGELFF
CDR3nt: TGTGCCAGCAGCTTAAGCCTTCCCGGGGAGCTGTTTTTT
j_gene: TRBJ2-2
d_gene: NA
abundance: NA
v_gene: TRBV7-2

CDR3aa: CASSVEGNRGYGYTF
CDR3nt: TGTGCCAGCAGCGTAGAAGGGAACCGAGGCTATGGCTACACCTTC
j_gene: TRBJ1-2
d_gene: NA
abundance: few
v_gene: TRBV9

CDR3aa: CASRPSGRGSNQPQHF
CDR3nt: TGTGCCAGCAGACCTTCTGGACGGGGAAGCAATCAGCCCCAGCATTTT
j_gene: TRBJ1-5
d_gene: NA
abundance: NA
v_gene: TRBV28

CDR3aa: CASSRDSSYEQYF
CDR3nt: TGCGCCAGCAGCCGGGACAGCTCCTACGAGCAGTACTTC
j_gene: TRBJ2-7
d_gene: TRBD1
abundance: large
v_gene: TRBV10-2

CDR3aa: CASRAYGRTDTEAFF
CDR3nt: TGTGCCAGCAGGGCTTATGGACGGACTGACACTGAAGCTTTCTTT
j_gene: TRBJ1-1
d_gene: NA
abundance: NA
v_gene: TRBV25-1

CDR3aa: CASSYPGQPQHF
CDR3nt: TGTGCCAGCAGTTACCCGGGTCAGCCCCAGCATTTT
j_gene: TRBJ1-5
d_gene: NA
abundance: medium-sized
v_gene: TRBV6-8

CDR3aa: CASSPRPGKGSNQPQHF
CDR3nt: TGTGCCAGCTCACCACGTCCAGGGAAGGGAAGCAATCAGCCCCAGCATTTT
j_gene: TRBJ1-5
d_gene: NA
abundance: few
v_gene: TRBV18